Below, 29 T cell receptor beta chains from the same sample are listed, as sequenced in a study of response to subunit inactivated influenza vaccine. A single record per CDR3 protein comes from TCRdb applying MiXCR to the RT-PCR reads. The top ten clones hold 10% of a sample with over 800,000 distinct CDR3 sequences, less than 25% of them seen once. Sample: PBMCs from blood, taken roughly 5 days after vaccination. The receptor set was obtained from a man aged 45-65 years who received an inactivated influenza vaccine.

This clonotype was counted between two and nine times. In nucleotides, the CDR3 is TGCGCCAGCAGCCAAGGGACAGGGGTGGCGGGCAATCAGCCCCAGCATTTT. Protein sequence: CASSQGTGVAGNQPQHF. The chain couples TRBV4-1 to TRBJ1-5; 9 bases are shared with TRBD1. The CDR3 length is 17 residues. The germline V gene encodes CDR1 MGHRA and CDR2 YSYEKL. The trim removed 1 base at V and 2 bases at J, leaving 6 bases unmatched.

This clonotype has a handful of counts. The rearrangement joins TRBV7-8 to TRBJ1-2; D not certain. The germline V and J ends were trimmed by 2 bases and 0 bases, with 13 bases remaining between them. Germline V gene lookup returns CDR1 SGHVS and CDR2 FQNEAQ. The CDR3 is made up of 16 amino acids. In nucleotides, the CDR3 is TGTGCCAGCAGCTTATCAAGGCACAGCGCTAACTATGGCTACACCTTC. Amino acid sequence: CASSLSRHSANYGYTF.

There are a few counts of this clonotype. The J gene is TRBJ2-3, the V gene TRBV29-1, with 7 nucleotides matching TRBD2. V lost 7 bases to trimming and J lost 1 base; unmatched junction nucleotides: 8. Germline CDR1 and CDR2: SQVTM and ANQGSEA. The CDR3 contains 14 residues. The CDR3 nucleotides read TGCAGCGGGGACCCGGGGGGAGGCACAGATACGCAGTATTTT. Amino acids: CSGDPGGGTDTQYF.

This clonotype was seen more than once but under ten times. The rearrangement uses TRBV6-1 and TRBJ2-3, with D unclear. V was shortened by 5 bases and J by 3 bases, with 12 bases between the two germline ends. In germline, CDR1 is MNHNS, CDR2 SASEGT. This CDR3 region has 14 residues. CDR3 in amino acids: CASSRTLETDTQYF. DNA of the CDR3: TGTGCCAGCAGTCGCACCCTAGAGACAGATACGCAGTATTTT.

This clonotype was observed many times. CDR3 protein: CASSFRQGLRLTEAFF. Written as DNA, the CDR3 is TGTGCCAGCAGTTTCCGTCAAGGTCTGAGGCTCACTGAAGCTTTCTTT. This sequence joins TRBV12-3 or TRBV12-4 and TRBJ1-1; D remains unclear. The CDR3 runs 16 residues. Trimming shortened V by 3 bases and J by 4 bases, and 18 bases separated the two germline ends.

The chain couples TRBV6-2 or TRBV6-3 to TRBJ2-7; D may correspond to TRBD1 or TRBD2 (5 bases each). The CDR3 consists of 14 residues. V shed 5 bases and J shed 4 bases, with 15 bases lying between them. Looked up from germline, CDR1 is MNHEY and CDR2 is SVGEGT. The CDR3: CASSTGDGKYEQYF. The CDR3 DNA reads TGTGCCAGCAGTACCGGGGACGGGAAATACGAGCAGTACTTC.

The chain combines TRBV24-1 with TRBJ2-2; maybe TRBD1 (6 bases). Germline V gene data show CDR1 as KGHDR and CDR2 as SFDVKD. This CDR3 is built from 16 residues. Trimming took off 2 bases at V and 1 base at J, with 10 bases between the two ends. The CDR3 reads CATSDSGAENTGELFF. CDR3 coding DNA: TGTGCCACCAGTGATTCAGGGGCGGAGAACACCGGGGAGCTGTTTTTT.

The sample holds many counts of this clonotype. The chain couples TRBV9 to TRBJ2-1; D perhaps matches TRBD2 (6 bases). Germline CDR1 and CDR2: SGDLS and YYNGEE. This CDR3 has 15 residues. V was cut by 1 base and J by 4 bases, with 12 bases left in between. The CDR3 nucleotides are TGTGCCAGCAGCGTATTGAGCGGGTCGTACAATGAGCAGTTCTTC. It specifies CASSVLSGSYNEQFF.

This clonotype came up a few times. This chain joins TRBV20-1 and TRBJ2-5; D is possibly TRBD2 (5 bases). Germline CDR1 DFQATT, CDR2 SNEGSKA (reference sequence). The germline V and J ends were trimmed by 5 bases and 1 base, with 11 bases remaining between them. The CDR3 runs to 13 residues. Written as DNA, the CDR3 is TGCAGTGCTCTGTCGGGAACCCAAGAGACCCAGTACTTC. Protein: CSALSGTQETQYF.

The rearrangement uses TRBV11-1 and TRBJ2-1; possibly TRBD2 for D (6 bases). V was clipped by 5 bases and J by 2 bases, with 22 bases between them. Germline V lookup: CDR1 SGHAT, CDR2 FQDESV (reference sequence). This CDR3 contains 18 residues. Written as DNA, the CDR3 is TGTGCCAGCAGCGCCCGGCGTGTATCGGACTACACCTACAATGAGCAGTTCTTC. Translation: CASSARRVSDYTYNEQFF.

V and J are TRBV7-8 and TRBJ2-1, with 9 bases fitting TRBD2. CDR3 length: 19 amino acids. CDR1 is SGHVS, CDR2 FQNEAQ, per germline. V lost 3 bases to trimming and J lost 1 base; unmatched junction nucleotides: 13. The CDR3 is CASSLGGLAGYRSYNEQFF. In DNA, the CDR3 is TGTGCCAGCAGCTTGGGTGGGCTAGCGGGATATAGATCCTACAATGAGCAGTTCTTC.

Only a few counts were recorded for this clonotype. V and J are TRBV7-8 and TRBJ2-4; 7 bases agree with TRBD1. CDR1 is SGHVS, CDR2 FQNEAQ, per germline. Losses at the gene ends were 4 bases for V and 5 bases for J; bases not matched to a gene: 2. This CDR3 spans 13 amino acids. The CDR3 is CASSSTGENIQYF. The CDR3 DNA reads TGTGCCAGCAGCTCCACAGGGGAAAACATTCAGTACTTC. The full variable domain, its missing parts supplied by reference TRBV7-8 and TRBJ2-4, is GAGVSQSPRYKVAKRGQDVALRCDPISGHVSLFWYQQALGQGPEFLTYFQNEAQLDKSGLPSDRFFAERPEGSVSTLKIQRTQQEDSAVYLCASSSTGENIQYFGAGTRLSVL.

The chain recombines TRBV18 with TRBJ2-7; D possibly corresponds to TRBD2 (6 bases). Germline CDR1 reads KGHSH; CDR2 reads LQKENI. The ends were cut back, 3 bases at V and 7 bases at J, with 13 bases in the middle. The CDR3 extends over 13 amino acids. The CDR3 loop reads CASSPSWGEEQYF. The DNA of the CDR3 is TGTGCCAGCTCACCCTCCTGGGGGGAGGAGCAGTACTTC.

This clonotype has a count of ten or more. V usage is TRBV5-1 and J usage is TRBJ2-5; 8 bases map to TRBD1. The CDR3 loop spans 16 amino acids. Looked up from germline, CDR1 is SGHRS and CDR2 is YFSETQ. V was clipped by 2 bases and J by 2 bases; unmatched bases: 8. CDR3 residues: CASSLFRTGSQETQYF. The CDR3 region has the DNA TGCGCCAGCAGCTTATTCAGGACAGGGAGTCAAGAGACCCAGTACTTC.

This clonotype was picked up one time. V usage is TRBV7-9 and J usage is TRBJ1-2, with 8 bases lining up with TRBD1. Trimming removed 6 bases from V and 2 bases from J; junction bases left unmatched: 8. Germline V gives CDR1 SEHNR, CDR2 FQNEAQ (reference sequence). This CDR3 is built from 15 residues. The CDR3 DNA follows: TGTGCCAGCAGTACGCCCGGGACAGGCAACTATGGCTACACCTTC. This codes for CASSTPGTGNYGYTF.

This clonotype was counted only a few times. The chain joins TRBV4-3 to TRBJ2-2; 9 bases map to TRBD1. This CDR3 contains 15 residues. Germline trimming cut 0 bases from V and 7 bases from J; bases unmatched to any gene: 3. Germline-derived CDR1 and CDR2 are LGHNA and YSLEER. CDR3 residues: CASSQDRTGVGELFF. The CDR3 bases are TGCGCCAGCAGCCAAGATAGGACAGGGGTCGGGGAGCTGTTTTTT.

This chain joins TRBV7-2 and TRBJ2-7, with TRBD1 identical over 10 bases. Germline V gives CDR1 SGHTA, CDR2 FQGNSA. V was clipped by 5 bases and J by 4 bases; unmatched bases: 11. This CDR3 is 16 amino acids long. This CDR3 reads CASSRSSGTGVYEQYF. The DNA of the CDR3 is TGTGCCAGCAGCCGCTCATCCGGGACAGGGGTTTACGAGCAGTACTTC.

In the case of this clonotype: A read error may produce the germline difference seen at one junction end. The chain carries TRBV11-2 and TRBJ2-3; weak D call: TRBD2 (6 bases). The CDR3 runs to 17 residues. The germline gives CDR1 SGHAT, CDR2 FQNNGV. DNA of the CDR3: TGTACCAGCAGCTTAGAACGGCTAGCGTATAGCACAGATACGCAGTATTTT. Translation gives CTSSLERLAYSTDTQYF.

The sample holds a few counts of this clonotype. The gene calls are TRBV3-1 and TRBJ1-6, with a weak D call TRBD1 (5 bases). In germline, CDR1 is LGHDT, CDR2 YNNKEL (reference sequence). The CDR3 sequence is 12 residues long. V was pared by 3 bases and J by 14 bases, with 11 bases between. The CDR3 reads CASSHGRGTLHF. DNA for the CDR3: TGTGCCAGCAGCCATGGCCGGGGCACCCTCCACTTT.

The J gene is TRBJ2-7, the V gene TRBV10-3; maybe TRBD1 (5 bases). Germline CDR1 ENHRY, CDR2 SYGVKD. This CDR3 is 14 amino acids long. Trimming pared 4 bases from V and 4 bases from J, leaving 14 bases between. The CDR3 region is CAISGQGTGYEQYF. CDR3 sequence (DNA): TGTGCCATCAGTGGGCAGGGAACCGGATACGAGCAGTACTTC.

The chain recombines TRBV6-5 with TRBJ1-1; D is uncertain. V lost 2 bases to trimming and J lost 1 base, with 8 bases between them. Germline V lookup: CDR1 MNHEY, CDR2 SVGAGI. The CDR3 contains 14 residues. The chain's CDR3 is CASSYGQQNTEAFF. The CDR3 bases are TGTGCCAGCAGTTACGGGCAGCAGAACACTGAAGCTTTCTTT.

This chain uses TRBV20-1 with TRBJ2-3, with TRBD2 matching 9 bases. The V and J ends lost 3 bases and 1 base, in that order; junction bases with no gene match: 5. This CDR3 region has 15 residues. Germline V gene lookup returns CDR1 DFQATT and CDR2 SNEGSKA (reference sequence). CDR3 sequence: CSASGSGRGTDTQYF. CDR3 nucleotide sequence: TGCAGTGCTAGTGGTAGCGGGAGAGGCACAGATACGCAGTATTTT.

V is TRBV7-2 and J is TRBJ2-1; 11 positions agree with TRBD1. V gave up 1 base and J gave up 7 bases; unmatched junction bases: 9. This CDR3 has 17 amino acids. The germline CDR1 and CDR2 sequences are SGHTA and FQGNSA. The CDR3 spells CASSLVAGTGGMNEQFF. In DNA form, the CDR3 reads TGTGCCAGCAGCTTAGTGGCCGGGACAGGGGGTATGAATGAGCAGTTCTTC.

In nucleotides, the CDR3 is TGCAGTGCTACTTTAGCGGGAACCAGCTCCTACAATGAGCAGTTCTTC. This gives the protein CSATLAGTSSYNEQFF. This sequence joins TRBV20-1 and TRBJ2-1, with 8 bases matching TRBD2. V was pared by 4 bases and J by 0 bases, with 8 bases of the junction left unmatched. The CDR3 sequence is 16 residues long. The V gene's germline CDR1 is DFQATT and CDR2 SNEGSKA (reference sequence).

The chain links TRBV7-9 to TRBJ2-7; possibly TRBD2 for D (7 bases). With 10 bases removed from V and 1 base from J, the gap between germline ends came to 20 bases. Germline-derived CDR1 and CDR2 are SEHNR and FQNEAQ (reference sequence). The CDR3 runs 15 residues. DNA of the CDR3: TGTGCCACCACCTGGGGGGGCGGAATTTCCTACGAGCAGTACTTC. It translates to CATTWGGGISYEQYF.

This clonotype was picked up a small number of times. The chain joins TRBV6-6 to TRBJ1-2; D unresolved. V lost 8 bases and J lost 2, with 9 bases in between. The V gene's germline CDR1 is MNHNY and CDR2 SVGAGI (reference sequence). The CDR3 length is 12 residues. CDR3 residues: CASGEANYGYTF. In nucleotides, the CDR3 is TGTGCCAGCGGAGAAGCAAACTATGGCTACACCTTC.

In this sample, this clonotype turned up a few times. V and J are TRBV4-1 and TRBJ1-6; D ambiguous. V dropped 4 bases and J dropped 7 bases, with 8 bases sitting between them. Germline lookup yields CDR1 MGHRA and CDR2 YSYEKL. The CDR3 is 13 residues long. As DNA, the CDR3 is TGCGCCAGCAGCCCGATGTCGAATTCACCCCTCCACTTT. Residues: CASSPMSNSPLHF.

This clonotype has a count of ten or more. The V call is TRBV12-3 or TRBV12-4, the J call TRBJ1-4; D is possibly TRBD1 (5 bases). With 6 bases removed from V and 7 bases from J, the gap between germline ends came to 9 bases. The CDR3 runs 12 residues. The CDR3 DNA follows: TGTGCCAGCAGCCAGGGTGGTGAAAAACTGTTTTTT. Its translation is CASSQGGEKLFF.

This chain joins TRBV27 and TRBJ2-7; D is unclear. The CDR3 covers 16 residues. Per the germline V gene, CDR1 is MNHEY and CDR2 is SMNVEV (reference sequence). V lost 2 bases to trimming and J lost 4 bases, with 18 bases between them. In DNA, the CDR3 is TGTGCCAGCAGTTTAACGCGTGGTAGTTCCCTTTACGAGCAGTACTTC. Encoded protein: CASSLTRGSSLYEQYF.